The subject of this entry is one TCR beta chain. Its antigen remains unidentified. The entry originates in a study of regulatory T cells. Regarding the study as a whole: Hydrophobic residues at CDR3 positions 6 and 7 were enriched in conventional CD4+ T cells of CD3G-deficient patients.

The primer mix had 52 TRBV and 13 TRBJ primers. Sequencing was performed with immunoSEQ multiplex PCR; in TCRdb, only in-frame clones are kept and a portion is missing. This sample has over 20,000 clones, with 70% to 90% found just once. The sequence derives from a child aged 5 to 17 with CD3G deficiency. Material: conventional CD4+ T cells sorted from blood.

CDR3 nucleotide sequence: TGTGCCAGCAGTTTATCGCGCGGTAACAATGAGCAGTTCTTC. This translates into CASSLSRGNNEQFF. The V and J genes are TRBV28 and TRBJ2-1; D is undetermined. The CDR3 consists of 14 residues. Trimming removed 1 base at V and 5 bases at J, with 9 bases between. Germline V CDR1 and CDR2: MDHEN, SYDVKM.